This T cell receptor (beta chain) derives from a study of blood T cell repertoires in COVID-19. Study context: PBMCs, B-cell-depleted T cells, or T cells were the source of the cDNA or gDNA that made up the material.

Original data processing: Researchers report that nucleated cell counts were estimated from reference gene primer amplification. Clones were read by immunoSEQ multiplex PCR, and TCRdb kept only the in-frame ones, dropping some. The V and J calls and clone size come from that table; D and trimming were worked out from the DNA. The data contain fewer than 250,000 clones, 88% of them singletons. Trimming took off 5 bases at V and 2 bases at J, with 16 bases between the two ends. Germline V lookup: CDR1 LNHDA, CDR2 SQIVND (reference sequence). The CDR3 contains 17 residues. This chain links TRBV19 with TRBJ2-6; tentative D call: TRBD1 (5 bases). This receptor was obtained from a man in his 70s with acute or convalescent COVID-19. Sequences were obtained from peripheral blood. This CDR3 reads CASSGQNQGAGANVLTF. Written as DNA, the CDR3 is TGTGCCAGTAGTGGCCAGAATCAAGGGGCTGGGGCCAACGTCCTGACTTTC.